This entry is about one T cell receptor (beta chain). The data belong to a study of regulatory T cells in long-lasting Graves disease. Assembly of TCR beta libraries relied on iRepertoire HTBI primers together with Arm-PCR of CDR3 regions. TCRdb reprocessed the multiplex PCR reads with MiXCR, giving one entry per CDR3 protein. The table lists a few hundred thousand distinct CDR3 sequences, around 20% of them singletons. Germline CDR1 reads MNHEY; CDR2 reads SVGAGI. This CDR3 contains 16 residues. The junction had 4 bases not matched to a gene; V was cut back by 0 bases and J by 10 bases. As for time point: persistent/refractory GD, antithyroid drugs over 5 years with positive TRAb. Making the TCR library involved RNA that had been extracted from PBMCs.

The specimen comprised peripheral blood mononuclear cells (PBMCs), sampled when the disease was refractory, from a patient treated with antithyroid drugs. V usage is TRBV6-5 and J usage is TRBJ1-6; 12 nucleotides line up with TRBD1. This clonotype was obtained from a female donor with Graves disease. CDR3 nucleotide sequence: TGTGCCAGCAGTTACTCGGGCGGGACAGGGGGCTCACCCCTCCACTTT. This sequence encodes CASSYSGGTGGSPLHF.